The rows below give T cell receptor beta chains drawn from one sample of a study of blood T cell repertoires in COVID-19. Profiled with immunoSEQ multiplex PCR; TCRdb holds only in-frame clones, not every one. The table records about 150,000 clones, around 87% of them present only once. Sequenced sample: peripheral blood. The receptors originated from a woman aged 60-75 years with active or convalescent COVID-19. Both conserved end residues are part of each CDR3. D genes are given only for firm matches. Size is omitted from some rows. Given values are once, few, many or a class for expanded clones.

v_call,clone_size,j_call,d_call,cdr3_aa,cdr3_nt
TRBV2,NA,TRBJ2-5,NA,CASSALETQYF,TGTGCCAGCAGTGCTTTAGAGACCCAGTACTTC
TRBV7-2,once,TRBJ1-2,NA,CASSLDRTYGYTF,TGTGCCAGCAGCCTCGACAGGACATATGGCTACACCTTC
TRBV5-4,NA,TRBJ2-7,TRBD1,CASSFGTGPYEQYF,TGTGCCAGCAGCTTCGGGACAGGTCCCTACGAGCAGTACTTC
TRBV19,NA,TRBJ1-1,TRBD1,CASSIETDTGGAFF,TGTGCCAGTAGTATAGAGACTGATACAGGGGGAGCTTTCTTT
TRBV15,NA,TRBJ1-5,NA,CATSTQGWGNQPQHF,TGTGCCACCAGCACTCAGGGCTGGGGCAATCAGCCCCAGCATTTT
TRBV25-1,NA,TRBJ1-2,NA,CASPMKIRTDPQGYTF,TGTGCCAGCCCGATGAAAATAAGAACAGACCCCCAGGGCTACACCTTC
TRBV21-1,NA,TRBJ2-4,NA,CASSKVRTGEVLAKNIQYF,TGTGCCAGCAGCAAAGTTCGGACAGGGGAGGTTTTAGCCAAAAACATTCAGTACTTC
TRBV10-3,NA,TRBJ1-2,NA,CAIRQGSTYGYTF,TGTGCCATCAGACAGGGATCGACCTATGGCTACACCTTC
TRBV2,NA,TRBJ2-3,TRBD1,CASILTGGTDTQYF,TGTGCCAGCATTCTTACAGGGGGTACAGATACGCAGTATTTT
TRBV19,once,TRBJ1-4,NA,CASSRDSSEKLFF,TGTGCCAGTAGTCGGGACTCCAGCGAAAAACTGTTTTTT
TRBV4-3,NA,TRBJ2-1,TRBD1,CASSLLQGASYNEQFF,TGCGCCAGCAGCCTCCTACAGGGGGCCAGCTACAATGAGCAGTTCTTC
TRBV6-5,NA,TRBJ2-5,TRBD1,CASTKGALETQYF,TGTGCCAGCACCAAGGGGGCTTTGGAGACCCAGTACTTC
TRBV2,NA,TRBJ2-1,TRBD2,CASSETNLAGNNEQFF,TGTGCCAGCAGTGAAACTAACCTAGCGGGGAACAATGAGCAGTTCTTC
TRBV6-6,NA,TRBJ1-4,TRBD1,CASMKQGLVTEKLFF,TGTGCCAGCATGAAACAGGGGTTAGTTACTGAAAAACTGTTTTTT
TRBV10-3,NA,TRBJ1-5,NA,CAISATGISNQPQHF,TGTGCCATCAGCGCAACAGGAATTAGCAATCAGCCCCAGCATTTT
TRBV18,few,TRBJ1-6,NA,CASSPINGGGSPLHF,TGTGCCAGCTCACCCATCAATGGGGGCGGTTCACCCCTCCACTTT
TRBV3-1/TRBV3-2,NA,TRBJ2-1,NA,CASSQTTNEQFF,TGTGCCAGCAGTCAAACTACCAATGAGCAGTTCTTC
TRBV6-5,NA,TRBJ2-7,NA,CASSNGKSYEQYF,TGTGCCAGCAGCAACGGGAAATCCTACGAGCAGTACTTC
TRBV11-2,NA,TRBJ1-4,NA,CASSQGLQEKLFF,TGTGCCAGCAGCCAGGGGCTTCAGGAAAAACTGTTTTTT
TRBV7-2,NA,TRBJ2-2,TRBD2,CASHGGGTSNTGELFF,TGTGCCAGCCATGGCGGGGGGACCTCGAACACCGGGGAGCTGTTTTTT
TRBV11-2,NA,TRBJ2-5,NA,CASSLDGAYQETQYF,TGTGCCAGCAGCTTAGATGGGGCCTACCAAGAGACCCAGTACTTC
TRBV7-3,once,TRBJ2-3,TRBD2,CASSPRGGGPDTQYF,TGTGCCAGCAGCCCGCGGGGGGGCGGTCCAGATACGCAGTATTTT
TRBV5-4,NA,TRBJ1-5,NA,CATNESPNQPQHF,TGTGCCACCAATGAGAGTCCCAATCAGCCCCAGCATTTT
TRBV7-2,NA,TRBJ2-1,TRBD2,CASSLAGLAVYNEQFF,TGTGCCAGCAGCTTAGCGGGACTAGCGGTTTACAATGAGCAGTTCTTC
TRBV10-1,once,TRBJ2-7,TRBD1,CASSVGDRGEQYF,TGCGCCAGCAGTGTGGGGGACAGGGGAGAGCAGTACTTC
TRBV5-1,NA,TRBJ2-7,TRBD2,CASSAASGGAYEQYF,TGCGCCAGCAGCGCGGCTAGCGGGGGCGCCTACGAGCAGTACTTC
TRBV6-2/TRBV6-3,NA,TRBJ2-5,TRBD2,CASSYGLLAGQQETQYF,TGTGCCAGCAGTTACGGCCTTTTAGCGGGGCAACAAGAGACCCAGTACTTC
TRBV14,few,TRBJ2-2,TRBD2,CASSQVRLAGRTGELFF,TGTGCCAGCAGCCAAGTAAGACTAGCGGGGAGAACCGGGGAGCTGTTTTTT
TRBV7-9,NA,TRBJ2-2,NA,CASSPTGEAGELFF,TGTGCCAGCAGCCCCACGGGGGAGGCCGGGGAGCTGTTTTTT
TRBV19,NA,TRBJ1-5,NA,CASTPQGWGNQPQHF,TGTGCCAGTACACCACAGGGTTGGGGCAATCAGCCCCAGCATTTT
TRBV5-5,NA,TRBJ2-2,NA,CASSSLTGRAGELFF,TGTGCCAGCAGCTCCCTTACAGGGAGAGCCGGGGAGCTGTTTTTT
TRBV12-3/TRBV12-4,NA,TRBJ1-1,NA,CASSTTGNTEAFF,TGTGCCAGCAGCACAACAGGGAACACTGAAGCTTTCTTT
TRBV24-1,NA,TRBJ2-7,TRBD2,CATSERGDEQYF,TGTGCCACCAGTGAGCGGGGGGACGAGCAGTACTTC
TRBV7-2,NA,TRBJ2-1,TRBD2,CASSPSGGAFEQFF,TGTGCCAGCAGCCCCAGCGGGGGGGCCTTTGAGCAGTTCTTC
TRBV30,NA,TRBJ1-3,NA,CASQGNSGNTIYF,TGTGCCTCCCAGGGTAACTCTGGAAACACCATATATTTT
TRBV19,NA,TRBJ1-2,TRBD1,CASRRQGSRGYTF,TGTGCCAGTAGACGACAGGGCTCACGTGGCTACACCTTC
TRBV10-3,NA,TRBJ1-5,TRBD1,CAISLDRVGNQPQHF,TGTGCCATCAGCCTCGACAGGGTTGGTAATCAGCCCCAGCATTTT
TRBV11-2,NA,TRBJ1-2,NA,CASSLSSGGNYGYTF,TGTGCCAGCAGCTTATCCTCAGGTGGAAACTATGGCTACACCTTC
TRBV10-2,NA,TRBJ2-2,NA,CASSTVITGELFF,TGCGCCAGCAGTACAGTGATCACCGGGGAGCTGTTTTTT
TRBV12-3/TRBV12-4,NA,TRBJ1-1,NA,CASSLGEGTAFF,TGTGCCAGCAGCTTAGGGGAGGGGACGGCTTTCTTT
TRBV7-2,NA,TRBJ2-5,TRBD2,CASSLVAGGTQETQYF,TGTGCCAGCAGCTTAGTAGCGGGCGGAACCCAAGAGACCCAGTACTTC
TRBV19,NA,TRBJ1-1,NA,CASSRQRNTEAFF,TGTGCCAGTAGTCGGCAGCGGAACACTGAAGCTTTCTTT
TRBV5-4,NA,TRBJ2-2,NA,CASSLGLGSELFF,TGTGCCAGCAGCTTGGGGCTAGGTTCGGAGCTGTTTTTT
TRBV7-8,NA,TRBJ2-7,TRBD1,CASSGTGTGGYEQYF,TGTGCCAGCAGCGGGACCGGGACAGGGGGCTACGAGCAGTACTTC
TRBV9,NA,TRBJ2-5,TRBD2,CASSPTSGGETQYF,TGTGCCAGCAGCCCTACTAGCGGGGGCGAGACCCAGTACTTC
TRBV11-2,NA,TRBJ1-2,NA,CASSLAQDYYGYTF,TGTGCCAGCAGCTTAGCCCAGGACTACTATGGCTACACCTTC
TRBV19,NA,TRBJ1-5,TRBD1,CASTTGQGAGQPQHF,TGTGCCAGTACCACGGGACAGGGGGCTGGACAGCCCCAGCATTTT
TRBV5-1,NA,TRBJ1-2,NA,CASKTIEGYGYTF,TGCGCCAGCAAAACCATAGAGGGCTATGGCTACACCTTC
TRBV10-1,NA,TRBJ2-1,NA,CASSASTGSSYNEQFF,TGCGCCAGCAGTGCGTCGACGGGGAGCTCCTACAATGAGCAGTTCTTC
TRBV10-2,NA,TRBJ1-2,TRBD1,CATRRPDRGHGYTF,TGCGCCACCCGGAGACCGGACAGGGGGCATGGCTACACCTTC
TRBV7-9,NA,TRBJ2-7,TRBD1,CASSDRRDSYYEQYF,TGTGCCAGCAGCGATCGCCGGGACAGTTACTACGAGCAGTACTTC
TRBV2,NA,TRBJ2-3,TRBD2,CASSELASGAADTQYF,TGTGCCAGCAGTGAACTAGCTAGCGGGGCCGCAGATACGCAGTATTTT
TRBV7-8,NA,TRBJ2-5,NA,CASSLGTRETQYF,TGTGCCAGCAGCTTAGGGACAAGGGAGACCCAGTACTTC
TRBV6-1,NA,TRBJ1-5,NA,CASSGGRENQPQHF,TGTGCCAGCAGTGGAGGACGGGAAAATCAGCCCCAGCATTTT
TRBV3-1/TRBV3-2,NA,TRBJ1-2,TRBD1,CASSQDAGGVGYTF,TGTGCCAGCAGCCAAGATGCAGGGGGCGTAGGCTACACCTTC